This T cell receptor (beta chain) was identified in a study of OX40 agonist ivuxolimab in advanced cancers. Excluded were patients having autoimmune disease history or systemic immunosuppression. Clones were read by immunoSEQ multiplex PCR, and TCRdb kept only the in-frame ones, dropping some. The sample holds around 76,000 clones, 75% to 85% seen once. This CDR3 is 11 amino acids long. In germline, CDR1 is SQVTM, CDR2 ANQGSEA. V gave up 3 bases and J gave up 8 bases, with 10 bases separating them. This clone was detected a few times. Sequencing was performed on CD4+ or CD8+ T cells sorted from blood, taken in a trial of the OX40 agonist ivuxolimab. The clonotype comes from an adult with an advanced solid tumor such as melanoma, head and neck, liver or kidney cancer. This rearrangement joins TRBV29-1 to TRBJ1-2, with D perhaps TRBD1 (6 bases). The CDR3: CSVEFDRGYTF. The CDR3 DNA reads TGCAGCGTTGAGTTCGACAGGGGCTACACCTTC.